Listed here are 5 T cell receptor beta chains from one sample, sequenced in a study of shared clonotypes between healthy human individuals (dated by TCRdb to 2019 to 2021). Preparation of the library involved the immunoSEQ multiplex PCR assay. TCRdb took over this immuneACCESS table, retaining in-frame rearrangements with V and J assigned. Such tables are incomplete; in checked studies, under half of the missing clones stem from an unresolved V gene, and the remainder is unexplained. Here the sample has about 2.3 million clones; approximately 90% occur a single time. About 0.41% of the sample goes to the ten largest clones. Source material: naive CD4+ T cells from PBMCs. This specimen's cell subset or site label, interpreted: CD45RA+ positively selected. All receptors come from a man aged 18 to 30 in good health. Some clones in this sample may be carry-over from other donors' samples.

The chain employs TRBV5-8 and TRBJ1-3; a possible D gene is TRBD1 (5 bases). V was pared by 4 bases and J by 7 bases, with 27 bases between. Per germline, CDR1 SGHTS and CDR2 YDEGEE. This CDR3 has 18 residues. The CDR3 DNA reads TGTGCCAGCAGCCCGCTCCGCGCAGGTTTGGGACTAAGTAACACCATATATTTT. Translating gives CASSPLRAGLGLSNTIYF.

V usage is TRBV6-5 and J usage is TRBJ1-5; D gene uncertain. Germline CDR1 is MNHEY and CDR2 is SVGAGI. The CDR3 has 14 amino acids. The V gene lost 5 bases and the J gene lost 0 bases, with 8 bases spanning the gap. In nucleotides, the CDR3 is TGTGCCAGCAGTCCAAGATCTAGCAATCAGCCCCAGCATTTT. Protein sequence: CASSPRSSNQPQHF.

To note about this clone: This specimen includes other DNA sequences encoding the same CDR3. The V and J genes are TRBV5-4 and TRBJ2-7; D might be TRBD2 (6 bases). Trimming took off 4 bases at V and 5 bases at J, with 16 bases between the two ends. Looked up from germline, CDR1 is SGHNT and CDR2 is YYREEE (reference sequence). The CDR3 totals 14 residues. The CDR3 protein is CASSPGGGFDEQYF. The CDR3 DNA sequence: TGTGCCAGCAGCCCGGGTGGAGGGTTCGACGAGCAGTACTTC. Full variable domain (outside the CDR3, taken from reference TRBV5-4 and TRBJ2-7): ETGVTQSPTHLIKTRGQQVTLRCSSQSGHNTVSWYQQALGQGPQFIFQYYREEENGRGNFPPRFSGLQFPNYSSELNVNALELDDSALYLCASSPGGGFDEQYFGPGTRLTVT.

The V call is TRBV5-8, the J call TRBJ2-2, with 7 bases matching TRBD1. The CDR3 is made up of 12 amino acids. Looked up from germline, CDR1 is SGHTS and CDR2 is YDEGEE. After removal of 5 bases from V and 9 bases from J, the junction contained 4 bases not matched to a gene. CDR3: CASSPGGRELFF. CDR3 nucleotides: TGTGCCAGCAGTCCAGGGGGTCGGGAGCTGTTTTTT.

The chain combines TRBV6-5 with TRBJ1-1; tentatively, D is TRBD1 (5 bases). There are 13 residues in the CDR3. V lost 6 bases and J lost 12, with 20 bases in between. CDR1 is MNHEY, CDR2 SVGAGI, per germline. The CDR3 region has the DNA TGTGCCAGCAGAGCAGGGTTAGAGGGCCCAACTTTCTTT. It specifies CASRAGLEGPTFF.